The next 25 T cell receptor beta chains were all read from a single sample in a study of T-cell memory formation after mild COVID-19. TCRdb reprocessed the 5' RACE reads with MiXCR, giving one entry per CDR3 protein. The sample carries tens of thousands of distinct CDR3 sequences, roughly a tenth recorded once. The sequenced sample was PBMCs or a T cell subset sorted from them (not recorded which). The receptors derive from an adult woman who had mild COVID-19 (a few samples of this study predate the infection). Cell type and time point are not known.

The rearrangement uses TRBV29-1 and TRBJ1-2; 9 bases agree with TRBD1. From germline, CDR1 is SQVTM and CDR2 ANQGSEA. Unmatched junction bases numbered 6, after V lost 2 bases and J lost 2 bases. The CDR3 consists of 15 residues. The CDR3 coding sequence is TGCAGCGTTGAACCGGGACAGGGAGGGAACTATGGCTACACCTTC. It translates to CSVEPGQGGNYGYTF.

This clonotype was counted many times. The chain carries TRBV10-3 and TRBJ2-7; D uncertain. The CDR3 is made up of 11 amino acids. The germline V and J ends were trimmed by 3 bases and 5 bases, with 5 bases remaining between them. CDR1 is ENHRY and CDR2 is SYGVKD in the germline V gene. The CDR3 DNA is TGTGCCATCAGTGAAAGGGACGAGCAGTACTTC. Amino acids: CAISERDEQYF.

This clonotype was observed many times. V gene TRBV7-8 combines with J gene TRBJ2-3; perhaps TRBD2 as D (6 bases). V was pared by 1 base and J by 3 bases, with 20 bases between. The germline V gene encodes CDR1 SGHVS and CDR2 FQNEAQ. This CDR3 is built from 18 residues. The DNA of the CDR3 is TGTGCCAGCAGCTTAGTTGTCTTTCTCGGGAGCCAGACAGATACGCAGTATTTT. Its protein is CASSLVVFLGSQTDTQYF.

This chain connects TRBV6-1 to TRBJ1-5; 7 nucleotides align to TRBD1. With V trimmed by 6 bases and J by 5 bases, 4 bases remained unmatched. The CDR3 covers 13 residues. Germline values: CDR1 MNHNS, CDR2 SASEGT. The CDR3 nucleotides read TGTGCCAGCAGAGGGACAGATTATCAGCCCCAGCATTTT. It translates to CASRGTDYQPQHF.

There are many counts of this clonotype. The J gene is TRBJ2-7, the V gene TRBV20-1; no clear D gene. This CDR3 has 12 residues. The V gene lost 3 bases and the J gene lost 2 bases, with 8 bases spanning the gap. Germline CDR1 reads DFQATT; CDR2 reads SNEGSKA (reference sequence). CDR3 loop: CSASISTYEQYF. In DNA, the CDR3 is TGCAGTGCTAGTATAAGTACCTACGAGCAGTACTTC.

This clonotype qualifies as medium-sized (0.01 to 0.1%). This chain connects TRBV5-6 to TRBJ2-1; 7 nucleotides line up with TRBD1. The CDR3 contains 15 residues. Losses at the gene ends were 4 bases for V and 0 bases for J; bases not matched to a gene: 4. Germline CDR1 SGHDT, CDR2 YYEEEE. The CDR3 coding sequence is TGTGCCAGCAGCCCAGGGGGAAGCTCCTACAATGAGCAGTTCTTC. This sequence encodes CASSPGGSSYNEQFF.

This clonotype has a handful of counts. This chain uses TRBV5-1 with TRBJ1-1, with D uncertain. The CDR3 sequence is 13 residues long. Germline values: CDR1 SGHRS, CDR2 YFSETQ. Trimming pared 0 bases from V and 4 bases from J, leaving 7 bases between. The CDR3 region is CASSLERSTEAFF. As DNA, the CDR3 is TGCGCCAGCAGCTTGGAAAGGTCCACTGAAGCTTTCTTT.

This clonotype was recorded many times. V and J are TRBV6-5 and TRBJ2-2, with 7 bases fitting TRBD1. After removal of 5 bases from V and 3 bases from J, the junction contained 3 bases not matched to a gene. There are 14 residues in the CDR3. Germline V gene sequence: CDR1 MNHEY, CDR2 SVGAGI. For the CDR3, the DNA is TGTGCCAGCAGTCCGGGACAGTACACCGGGGAGCTGTTTTTT. This encodes CASSPGQYTGELFF.

The gene calls are TRBV4-2 and TRBJ2-1; D perhaps matches TRBD1 (6 bases). V gave up 0 bases and J gave up 3 bases, with 12 bases separating them. The CDR3 has 16 residues. Looked up from germline, CDR1 is LGHNA and CDR2 is YNFKEQ. The CDR3 spells CASSQDKTGLYNEQFF. The CDR3 nucleotides read TGTGCCAGCAGCCAAGATAAAACAGGGCTCTACAATGAGCAGTTCTTC.

The rearrangement links TRBV7-9 to TRBJ1-2, with D hard to call. The CDR3 spans 13 residues. Germline V gives CDR1 SEHNR, CDR2 FQNEAQ (reference sequence). V was clipped by 3 bases and J by 4 bases, with 9 bases between them. DNA of the CDR3: TGTGCCAGCAGCTTTAACAGTGGCTATGGCTACACCTTC. Its protein product is CASSFNSGYGYTF.

This clonotype was counted between two and nine times. The chain employs TRBV7-6 and TRBJ1-2; perhaps TRBD1 as D (5 bases). Germline CDR1 reads SGHVS; CDR2 reads FNYEAQ. V lost 4 bases to trimming and J lost 8 bases, with 11 bases between them. The CDR3 length is 12 residues. In DNA form, the CDR3 reads TGTGCCAGCAGCTCCCCAGGGTACGGCTACACCTTC. Protein product: CASSSPGYGYTF.

DNA of the CDR3: TGCGCCAGCAGCTTACAGGGGTACCAAGAGACCCAGTACTTC. This sequence encodes CASSLQGYQETQYF. V is TRBV5-1 and J is TRBJ2-5; 7 bases match TRBD1. The CDR3 extends over 14 amino acids. V lost 2 bases, J lost 0 bases, and 1 base stayed unmatched. CDR1 is SGHRS, CDR2 YFSETQ, per germline.

This clonotype came up a few times. The chain links TRBV5-1 to TRBJ1-1; 9 bases match TRBD1. The ends lost 4 bases at V and 10 bases at J; junction bases unmatched: 11. This CDR3 is 14 amino acids long. CDR1 and CDR2 from the germline V gene are SGHRS and YFSETQ. The CDR3 loop reads CASSASPGQGVAFF. CDR3 in DNA: TGCGCCAGCAGCGCCTCCCCGGGACAGGGTGTAGCTTTCTTT. The full variable domain, in which reference TRBV5-1 and TRBJ1-1 provide the parts outside the CDR3, is KAGVTQTPRYLIKTRGQQVTLSCSPISGHRSVSWYQQTPGQGLQFLFEYFSETQRNKGNFPGRFSGRQFSNSRSEMNVSTLELGDSALYLCASSASPGQGVAFFGQGTRLTVV.

This clonotype was counted between two and nine times. The chain combines TRBV5-1 with TRBJ1-2; D possibly corresponds to TRBD1 (5 bases). V was shortened by 0 bases and J by 7 bases, with 13 bases between the two germline ends. CDR1 and CDR2 (germline): SGHRS, YFSETQ. The CDR3 sequence is 14 residues long. CDR3 DNA sequence: TGCGCCAGCAGCTTGGCACAGGCGCGGCGTGGCTACACCTTC. Translated: CASSLAQARRGYTF. Using reference TRBV5-1 and TRBJ1-2 for the parts outside the CDR3, the full variable domain is KAGVTQTPRYLIKTRGQQVTLSCSPISGHRSVSWYQQTPGQGLQFLFEYFSETQRNKGNFPGRFSGRQFSNSRSEMNVSTLELGDSALYLCASSLAQARRGYTFGSGTRLTVV.

This clonotype was counted at least ten times. The chain combines TRBV29-1 with TRBJ2-5, with D uncertain. With 2 bases removed from V and 7 bases from J, the gap between germline ends came to 14 bases. Germline values: CDR1 SQVTM, CDR2 ANQGSEA. The CDR3 covers 13 residues. CDR3 amino acids: CSVEFHGGLTQYF. The CDR3 DNA reads as TGCAGCGTTGAATTTCACGGCGGCCTGACCCAGTACTTC.

Many counts were recorded for this clonotype. The gene calls are TRBV3-1 and TRBJ2-7; perhaps TRBD2 as D (6 bases). CDR1 is LGHDT, CDR2 YNNKEL, per germline (reference sequence). V dropped 4 bases and J dropped 9 bases, with 16 bases sitting between them. This CDR3 is 13 amino acids long. The CDR3 DNA sequence: TGTGCCAGCAGCCCGCGGGACTCGCTGGGGCAGTACTTC. It encodes CASSPRDSLGQYF.

This clonotype turned up a few times. The chain couples TRBV6-1 to TRBJ1-5; D uncertain. V shed 2 bases and J shed 2 bases, with 13 bases lying between them. The CDR3 is made up of 16 amino acids. Germline V lookup: CDR1 MNHNS, CDR2 SASEGT. The chain's CDR3 is CASSERGVVRNQPQHF. Here the CDR3 DNA reads TGTGCCAGCAGTGAACGTGGGGTTGTGCGCAATCAGCCCCAGCATTTT.

This clonotype was observed a handful of times. This chain connects TRBV7-2 to TRBJ2-1, with D perhaps TRBD1 (6 bases). Trimming left V 6 bases short and J 3 bases short, with 15 bases between. Germline V gives CDR1 SGHTA, CDR2 FQGNSA. The CDR3 spans 15 residues. In DNA, the CDR3 is TGTGCCAGCAGAAAAACAGGGTTTGACTACAATGAGCAGTTCTTC. Amino acids: CASRKTGFDYNEQFF.

V is TRBV19 and J is TRBJ2-3; 7 bases map to TRBD1. V was pared by 6 bases and J by 6 bases, with 12 bases of the junction left unmatched. This CDR3 is built from 15 residues. CDR1 and CDR2 (germline): LNHDA, SQIVND (reference sequence). This CDR3 reads CASSLRQGGSDTQYF. Here the CDR3 DNA reads TGTGCCAGTAGCCTCCGACAGGGTGGGTCGGATACGCAGTATTTT.

This clonotype was found many times. The rearrangement joins TRBV5-1 to TRBJ2-1; D uncertain. There are 14 residues in the CDR3. V dropped 2 bases and J dropped 1 base, with 7 bases sitting between them. CDR1 is SGHRS, CDR2 YFSETQ, per germline. In DNA form, the CDR3 reads TGCGCCAGCAGCTTAAGCAATTCCTACAATGAGCAGTTCTTC. Protein sequence: CASSLSNSYNEQFF.

CDR3 protein: CASSQWTGASGELFF. CDR3 nucleotide sequence: TGTGCCAGCAGCCAATGGACAGGGGCAAGCGGGGAGCTGTTTTTT. V and J are TRBV14 and TRBJ2-2; 9 bases map to TRBD1. The V gene end was trimmed by 2 bases and the J gene end by 7 bases; junction bases not matched to a gene: 5. The germline V gene encodes CDR1 SGHDN and CDR2 FVKESK. This CDR3 spans 15 amino acids.

At least ten counts were recorded for this clonotype. The chain combines TRBV6-2 or TRBV6-3 with TRBJ1-1; 7 positions agree with TRBD1. J lost 1 base, V lost 7 bases, and 6 bases had no gene match. The CDR3 is 14 amino acids. Looked up from germline, CDR1 is MNHEY and CDR2 is SVGEGT. As DNA, the CDR3 is TGTGCCAGCAAATGGGGGACAGCGAACACTGAAGCTTTCTTT. Protein product: CASKWGTANTEAFF.

The chain couples TRBV20-1 to TRBJ1-6, with TRBD1 matching 7 bases. Looked up from germline, CDR1 is DFQATT and CDR2 is SNEGSKA (reference sequence). The ends lost 0 bases at V and 10 bases at J; junction bases unmatched: 15. The CDR3 length is 17 residues. This CDR3 reads CSARDSGRGLVGSPLHF. The DNA for the CDR3 is TGCAGTGCTAGAGATTCGGGCAGGGGGTTGGTAGGATCACCCCTCCACTTT.

This clonotype was seen a few times. The chain couples TRBV24-1 to TRBJ2-2; weak D call: TRBD1 (6 bases). Germline loops: CDR1 KGHDR, CDR2 SFDVKD. The CDR3 totals 12 residues. The V end lost 10 bases, the J end lost 3 bases, and 8 bases lay between the germline ends. CDR3 loop: CATKGDTGELFF. CDR3 sequence (DNA): TGTGCCACAAAGGGGGACACCGGGGAGCTGTTTTTT.

As to this clonotype: One end of the junction fails to match germline, which may point to a read error. The chain carries TRBV7-9 and TRBJ1-1; perhaps TRBD1 as D (5 bases). The CDR3 covers 13 residues. Germline V gene lookup returns CDR1 SEHNR and CDR2 FQNEAQ (reference sequence). The CDR3 sequence: CASSLGVNNEAFF. Here the CDR3 DNA reads TGTGCCAGCAGCCTGGGGGTGAACAATGAAGCTTTCTTT.